This entry concerns a single T cell receptor beta chain. The repertoire was sequenced with immunoSEQ multiplex PCR; TCRdb's copy has only in-frame clones and lacks some. The data hold approximately 60,000 clones, with 75% to 85% observed a single time. Per germline, CDR1 SGDLS and CDR2 YYNGEE. The CDR3 is 13 amino acids. Trimming shortened V by 4 bases and J by 6 bases, and 13 bases separated the two germline ends. The data are from a study of T cell responses to AZD1222 COVID-19 vaccine. Overall study: Whether given at about 4 or about 12 weeks, second doses were pooled.

The material was peripheral blood, obtained on day 0 of AZD1222 vaccination. V is TRBV9 and J is TRBJ1-2, with D uncertain. The sequence was obtained from an adult in good health. The CDR3 here is CASSYTYDHGYTF. CDR3 sequence (DNA): TGTGCCAGCAGCTACACTTACGACCATGGCTACACCTTC.